These T cell receptor beta chains were read from a single sample in a study of CD4+ T cells in melanoma. The repertoire was sequenced with immunoSEQ multiplex PCR; TCRdb's copy has only in-frame clones and lacks some. The repertoire consists of roughly 120,000 clones, with about 90% occurring once and the leading ten covering roughly 3.1%. Specimen: peripheral blood. The origin of the receptors is a human donor with melanoma. CDR3s include the opening cysteine and the closing phenylalanine or tryptophan. D genes are given only for firm matches. Where a row states a size, it is once, few, many or the class of an expanded clone; other rows omit it.

d_call,v_call,clone_size,j_call,cdr3_aa,cdr3_nt
.,TRBV5-4,.,TRBJ1-2,CASSLPGGYGYTF,TGTGCCAGCAGCCTCCCGGGGGGTTATGGCTACACCTTC
TRBD2,TRBV7-3,.,TRBJ2-1,CASSPVPSTSGRDNEQFF,TGTGCCAGCAGCCCCGTCCCCTCGACTAGCGGGAGGGACAATGAGCAGTTCTTC
TRBD2,TRBV15,.,TRBJ2-1,CATRGDRGRENEQFF,TGTGCCACCAGGGGCGATCGCGGGCGGGAGAATGAGCAGTTCTTC
.,TRBV14,.,TRBJ2-7,CASSQEWKGPREQYF,TGTGCCAGCAGCCAAGAATGGAAGGGACCACGCGAGCAGTACTTC
.,TRBV11-2,.,TRBJ2-7,CASSLDRGPLGEQYF,TGTGCCAGCAGCTTAGATCGGGGACCCTTGGGGGAGCAGTACTTC
TRBD1,TRBV7-2,.,TRBJ2-5,CASSRYRGREETQYF,TGTGCCAGCAGCCGCTACAGGGGACGGGAAGAGACCCAGTACTTC
.,TRBV4-1,.,TRBJ1-3,CASSQVDSTNVDTIYF,TGCGCCAGCAGCCAAGTCGACAGCACAAACGTGGACACCATATATTTT
TRBD1,TRBV5-1,.,TRBJ1-6,CASTTGTGVNSPLHF,TGCGCCAGCACTACCGGGACAGGGGTCAATTCACCCCTCCACTTT
.,TRBV14,.,TRBJ2-1,CASSPAGPNYNEQFF,TGTGCCAGCAGCCCCGCAGGGCCTAACTACAATGAGCAGTTCTTC
.,TRBV5-1,.,TRBJ1-1,CASSKGGDTEAFF,TGCGCCAGCAGCAAGGGCGGGGACACTGAAGCTTTCTTT
.,TRBV7-8,few,TRBJ2-6,CASSLGQGSGANVLTF,TGTGCCAGCAGCTTAGGTCAGGGCTCTGGGGCCAACGTCCTGACTTTC
.,TRBV7-2,.,TRBJ2-2,CASSPRASNTGELFF,TGTGCCAGCAGCCCTCGGGCGTCGAACACCGGGGAGCTGTTTTTT
.,TRBV9,.,TRBJ1-1,CASSVDWNTEAFF,TGTGCCAGCAGCGTCGACTGGAACACTGAAGCTTTCTTT
.,TRBV7-6,.,TRBJ1-3,CASSQRWTGGNTIYF,TGTGCCAGCAGCCAGAGATGGACGGGAGGAAACACCATATATTTT
TRBD2,TRBV9,.,TRBJ2-1,CASSVELAGGWNEQFF,TGTGCCAGCAGCGTAGAACTAGCGGGGGGTTGGAATGAGCAGTTCTTC
.,TRBV4-1,.,TRBJ2-3,CASSQVADTQYF,TGCGCCAGCAGCCAAGTAGCAGATACGCAGTATTTT
.,TRBV11-2,.,TRBJ1-1,CASSPVGGVGTEAFF,TGTGCCAGCAGCCCCGTCGGGGGGGTCGGCACTGAAGCTTTCTTT
.,TRBV19,.,TRBJ2-1,CASNFLGGQYNEQFF,TGTGCCAGCAACTTTCTCGGGGGGCAGTACAATGAGCAGTTCTTC
TRBD1,TRBV4-3,once,TRBJ2-5,CASSQDRGRETQYF,TGCGCCAGCAGCCAGGACAGGGGGCGGGAGACCCAGTACTTC
.,TRBV13,.,TRBJ1-5,CASSSRTGPNQPQHF,TGTGCCAGCAGCTCCAGAACAGGCCCAAATCAGCCCCAGCATTTT
.,TRBV7-2,once,TRBJ2-3,CASSLEADHRTDTQYF,TGTGCCAGCAGCTTAGAGGCAGACCACCGCACAGATACGCAGTATTTT
TRBD2,TRBV7-3,.,TRBJ2-2,CASSVGGVNTGELFF,TGTGCCAGCAGCGTTGGGGGGGTGAACACCGGGGAGCTGTTTTTT
.,TRBV25-1,.,TRBJ1-3,CATTGHSGNTIYF,TGTGCCACCACAGGTCACTCTGGAAACACCATATATTTT
TRBD1,TRBV7-7,.,TRBJ2-2,CASSVQQGTNTGELFF,TGTGCCAGCAGCGTACAACAGGGGACGAACACCGGGGAGCTGTTTTTT
.,TRBV2,.,TRBJ2-5,CASSESGQGRRTQYF,TGTGCCAGCAGTGAATCGGGGCAGGGGAGGCGGACCCAGTACTTC
.,TRBV7-9,.,TRBJ2-7,CASSLEGSRYEQYF,TGTGCCAGCAGCTTAGAAGGGTCCCGCTACGAGCAGTACTTC
.,TRBV14,.,TRBJ2-5,CASSQVRGAKRETQYF,TGTGCCAGCAGCCAAGTCCGAGGGGCCAAAAGGGAGACCCAGTACTTC
.,TRBV11-1,.,TRBJ2-5,CASSPVTPGLAQYF,TGTGCCAGCAGCCCCGTGACCCCGGGGTTGGCCCAGTACTTC
.,TRBV28,once,TRBJ1-2,CASRGWDYGYTF,TGTGCCAGCAGGGGTTGGGACTATGGCTACACCTTC
.,TRBV10-3,.,TRBJ2-1,CAISESLTHVYEQFF,TGTGCCATCAGTGAGTCCCTTACCCATGTTTATGAGCAGTTCTTC
TRBD2,TRBV6-5,.,TRBJ2-2,CASMGLAGNTGELFF,TGTGCCAGCATGGGGCTAGCGGGAAACACCGGGGAGCTGTTTTTT